The clone carrying this T cell receptor beta chain was observed a handful of times. Its antigen is currently unknown. The sample comes from a study of cytomegalovirus exposure and HLA in healthy donors. Findings and caveats of the study: Sequencing had likely introduced a cluster of highly shared sequence variants as an artifact.

Per the germline V gene, CDR1 is MNHEY and CDR2 is SVGAGI. The CDR3 consists of 15 residues. The V end was cut by 2 bases, the J end by 0 bases, with 9 bases between. PCR amplification relied on 60 Vbeta primers (plus 13 Jbeta primers). Produced via immunoSEQ multiplex PCR; TCRdb's table is partial and in-frame only. Among over 150,000 clones, approximately 82% were seen once, and the ten largest hold approximately 1.2%. The sequence came from a girl aged 2-9 years in good health and CMV-seropositive. V and J are TRBV6-5 and TRBJ2-3, with a weak D call TRBD1 (5 bases). The sequencing sample was made of PBMCs. DNA for the CDR3: TGTGCCAGCAGTTACAGGGGATCTAGCACAGATACGCAGTATTTT. Protein sequence: CASSYRGSSTDTQYF.